This T cell receptor (beta chain) was retrieved from a study of T cells in Graves' hyperthyroidism and ophthalmopathy. As concerns this clonotype: Its matching antigen is unknown. One end of the junction varies from germline; a read error may be responsible.

Study-wide results and limits: Onset of ophthalmopathy came a median around 6.5 months after the model predicted it.

TCR beta CDR3 regions were amplified from RNA. The TCR CDR3 first-round RT-PCR relied on the HTBI primer set. TCRdb processed the multiplex PCR reads anew with MiXCR; each CDR3 protein has one entry. The data show over 700,000 distinct CDR3 sequences, 38% seen once. Germline lookup yields CDR1 SGHTA and CDR2 FQGNSA. This CDR3 is built from 16 residues. V gene TRBV7-2 combines with J gene TRBJ2-7, with TRBD2 matching over 11 bases. Source material: blood. This sequence originates from a man between 18 and 35 years old with Graves' hyperthyroidism. CDR3 amino acids: CASSQEPSGRRYEQYF. CDR3 coding DNA: TGCGCCAGCAGCCAAGAGCCTAGCGGGAGGCGGTACGAGCAGTACTTC.